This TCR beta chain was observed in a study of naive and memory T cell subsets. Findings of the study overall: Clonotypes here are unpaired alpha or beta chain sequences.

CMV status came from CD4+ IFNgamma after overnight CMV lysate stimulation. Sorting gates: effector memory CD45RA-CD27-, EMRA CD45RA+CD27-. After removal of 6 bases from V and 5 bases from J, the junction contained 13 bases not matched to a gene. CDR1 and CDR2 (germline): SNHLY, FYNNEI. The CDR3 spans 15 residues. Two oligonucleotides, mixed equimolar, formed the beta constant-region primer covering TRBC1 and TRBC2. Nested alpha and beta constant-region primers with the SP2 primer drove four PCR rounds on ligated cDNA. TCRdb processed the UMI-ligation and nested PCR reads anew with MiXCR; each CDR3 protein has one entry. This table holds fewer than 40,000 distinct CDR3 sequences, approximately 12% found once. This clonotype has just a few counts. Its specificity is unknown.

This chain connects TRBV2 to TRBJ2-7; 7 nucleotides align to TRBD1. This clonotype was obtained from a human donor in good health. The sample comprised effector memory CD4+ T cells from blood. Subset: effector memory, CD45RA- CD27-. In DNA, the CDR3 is TGTGCCAGCAGGAAGACAGGGTCCCAGCTCGACGAGCAGTACTTC. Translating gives CASRKTGSQLDEQYF.